The rows below give T cell receptor beta chains drawn from one sample of a study of blood T cell repertoires in COVID-19. This table comes from immunoSEQ multiplex PCR, and its TCRdb copy is limited to in-frame clones, with some not included. The sample lists some 260,000 clones, roughly nine tenths occurring once. Material for sequencing was peripheral blood. The receptors derive from a young man with active or convalescent COVID-19. Each CDR3 is given with its conserved first and last residue. Each record gives: V gene, clone size, D gene, J gene, CDR3 protein, CDR3 DNA. D genes are given only for firm matches. Size is omitted from some rows. Given values are once, few, many or a class for expanded clones.

V gene: TRBV10-2; clone size: .; D gene: TRBD1; J gene: TRBJ2-7; CDR3 protein: CASSGGQSHEQYF; CDR3 DNA: TGCGCCAGCAGTGGGGGACAGTCCCACGAGCAGTACTTC
V gene: TRBV9; clone size: .; D gene: TRBD1; J gene: TRBJ2-2; CDR3 protein: CASTPGQGATGELFF; CDR3 DNA: TGTGCCAGCACCCCGGGACAGGGAGCAACCGGGGAGCTGTTTTTT
V gene: TRBV19; clone size: .; D gene: TRBD1; J gene: TRBJ1-3; CDR3 protein: CASNTGTGSGNTIYF; CDR3 DNA: TGTGCCAGTAATACCGGGACAGGATCTGGAAACACCATATATTTT
V gene: TRBV10-2; clone size: .; D gene: TRBD1; J gene: TRBJ2-7; CDR3 protein: CASRLDRGIEQYF; CDR3 DNA: TGCGCCAGCAGACTCGACAGGGGAATCGAGCAGTACTTC
V gene: TRBV18; clone size: .; D gene: TRBD2; J gene: TRBJ2-3; CDR3 protein: CASSTATGGTFGDTQYF; CDR3 DNA: TGTGCCAGCTCAACGGCGACGGGAGGGACGTTTGGAGATACGCAGTATTTT
V gene: TRBV6-2/TRBV6-3; clone size: once; D gene: TRBD1; J gene: TRBJ2-7; CDR3 protein: CASSWTGHYEQYF; CDR3 DNA: TGTGCCAGCAGCTGGACAGGGCACTACGAGCAGTACTTC
V gene: TRBV10-2; clone size: .; D gene: TRBD1; J gene: TRBJ2-3; CDR3 protein: CASSGGQGYTDTQYF; CDR3 DNA: TGCGCCAGCAGTGGGGGACAGGGATACACAGATACGCAGTATTTT
V gene: TRBV4-3; clone size: .; D gene: .; J gene: TRBJ1-2; CDR3 protein: CASSQDDRNYGYTF; CDR3 DNA: TGCGCCAGCAGCCAAGATGACAGGAACTATGGCTACACCTTC
V gene: TRBV7-3; clone size: once; D gene: TRBD2; J gene: TRBJ2-1; CDR3 protein: CASSLVSTSGTLYNEQFF; CDR3 DNA: TGTGCCAGCAGCTTAGTTTCGACTAGCGGGACCCTCTACAATGAGCAGTTCTTC
V gene: TRBV11-2; clone size: .; D gene: TRBD1; J gene: TRBJ1-5; CDR3 protein: CASSLDTGGNQPQHF; CDR3 DNA: TGTGCCAGCAGCTTAGATACAGGGGGGAATCAGCCCCAGCATTTT
V gene: TRBV7-8; clone size: .; D gene: .; J gene: TRBJ2-3; CDR3 protein: CASSLESVGHTDTQYF; CDR3 DNA: TGTGCCAGCAGCTTAGAGTCCGTGGGCCACACAGATACGCAGTATTTT
V gene: TRBV20-1; clone size: .; D gene: TRBD2; J gene: TRBJ2-5; CDR3 protein: CSASGGEETQYF; CDR3 DNA: TGCAGTGCTAGTGGGGGGGAAGAGACCCAGTACTTC
V gene: TRBV7-2; clone size: once; D gene: TRBD1; J gene: TRBJ2-7; CDR3 protein: CASSPGTASSYEQYF; CDR3 DNA: TGTGCCAGCAGCCCAGGGACAGCGAGCTCCTACGAGCAGTACTTC
V gene: TRBV6-2/TRBV6-3; clone size: .; D gene: .; J gene: TRBJ2-7; CDR3 protein: CASSYAQVEEQYF; CDR3 DNA: TGTGCCAGCAGTTACGCCCAGGTCGAGGAGCAGTACTTC
V gene: TRBV5-1; clone size: .; D gene: .; J gene: TRBJ1-2; CDR3 protein: CASSLDPSGGYTF; CDR3 DNA: TGCGCCAGCAGCTTGGACCCGAGCGGTGGCTACACCTTC
V gene: TRBV27; clone size: .; D gene: TRBD1; J gene: TRBJ1-2; CDR3 protein: CASSFRQGERYYGYTF; CDR3 DNA: TGTGCCAGCAGTTTTAGACAGGGGGAGAGGTACTATGGCTACACCTTC
V gene: TRBV19; clone size: .; D gene: .; J gene: TRBJ2-1; CDR3 protein: CASSINYYNEQFF; CDR3 DNA: TGTGCCAGTAGTATAAATTACTACAATGAGCAGTTCTTC
V gene: TRBV5-1; clone size: .; D gene: .; J gene: TRBJ1-5; CDR3 protein: CASSLGPGSNQPQHF; CDR3 DNA: TGCGCCAGCAGCTTGGGGCCAGGAAGCAATCAGCCCCAGCATTTT
V gene: TRBV3-1/TRBV3-2; clone size: .; D gene: TRBD2; J gene: TRBJ2-5; CDR3 protein: CASSQDWEGAGKETQYF; CDR3 DNA: TGTGCCAGCAGCCAAGACTGGGAGGGCGCCGGGAAAGAGACCCAGTACTTC
V gene: TRBV5-4; clone size: .; D gene: .; J gene: TRBJ2-2; CDR3 protein: CAISDPGTGELFF; CDR3 DNA: TGTGCCATCTCGGACCCAGGGACCGGGGAGCTGTTTTTT
V gene: TRBV19; clone size: .; D gene: .; J gene: TRBJ2-1; CDR3 protein: CASSGLLNNEQFF; CDR3 DNA: TGTGCCAGTAGTGGACTACTAAACAATGAGCAGTTCTTC
V gene: TRBV12-3/TRBV12-4; clone size: few; D gene: .; J gene: TRBJ1-5; CDR3 protein: CASSSGRSQHF; CDR3 DNA: TGTGCCAGCAGTTCGGGGAGGTCCCAGCATTTT
V gene: TRBV6-5; clone size: .; D gene: .; J gene: TRBJ1-2; CDR3 protein: CASSHGGGGYTF; CDR3 DNA: TGTGCCAGCAGCCACGGGGGGGGCGGCTACACCTTC
V gene: TRBV6-2/TRBV6-3; clone size: .; D gene: TRBD2; J gene: TRBJ2-7; CDR3 protein: CASSYYPGLVFYEQYF; CDR3 DNA: TGTGCCAGCAGTTACTACCCCGGACTAGTCTTCTACGAGCAGTACTTC
V gene: TRBV7-3; clone size: .; D gene: TRBD1; J gene: TRBJ1-1; CDR3 protein: CASSGTGTEAFF; CDR3 DNA: TGTGCCAGCAGCGGGACAGGCACTGAAGCTTTCTTT
V gene: TRBV15; clone size: .; D gene: .; J gene: TRBJ1-1; CDR3 protein: CATSRDRQGNTEAFF; CDR3 DNA: TGTGCCACCAGCAGAGACCGGCAGGGGAACACTGAAGCTTTCTTT
V gene: TRBV5-4; clone size: .; D gene: TRBD1; J gene: TRBJ1-6; CDR3 protein: CASRGDRGDSPLHF; CDR3 DNA: TGTGCCAGCAGGGGGGACAGGGGGGATTCACCCCTCCACTTT